The 22 T cell receptor beta chains listed next were all sequenced from one sample in a study of blood T cell repertoires in COVID-19. Produced via immunoSEQ multiplex PCR; TCRdb's table is partial and in-frame only. Among some 200,000 clones, 85% to 90% were seen once, and the ten largest hold roughly 5.7%. The sequenced sample consisted of peripheral blood. The receptors stem from a man older than 75 with acute or convalescent COVID-19.

J is TRBJ2-1 and V is TRBV29-1; the D is unclear. Germline assignment: CDR1 SQVTM and CDR2 ANQGSEA. V was pared by 7 bases and J by 6 bases, with 7 bases between. This CDR3 spans 10 amino acids. The CDR3 DNA sequence: TGCAGCGCCGGTTTCAATGAGCAGTTCTTC. The encoded protein is CSAGFNEQFF.

The V call is TRBV7-8, the J call TRBJ1-2; no clear D. Looked up from germline, CDR1 is SGHVS and CDR2 is FQNEAQ. The CDR3 is 13 amino acids. Trimming took 0 bases from V and 13 from J, leaving 15 bases between them. This CDR3 is CASSLAHEAKVTF. The CDR3 DNA is TGTGCCAGCAGCTTAGCCCATGAGGCCAAAGTCACCTTC.

The V gene is TRBV10-3, the J gene TRBJ2-3, with 7 nucleotides matching TRBD1. Germline V gene data show CDR1 as ENHRY and CDR2 as SYGVKD. The CDR3 covers 15 residues. Trimming cost V 2 bases and J 2 bases; bases outside gene matches: 4. CDR3 coding DNA: TGTGCCATCAGTGAGCCGGACAGGTTCACAGATACGCAGTATTTT. As protein: CAISEPDRFTDTQYF.

This chain links TRBV9 with TRBJ2-2; 14 nucleotides match TRBD2. J was trimmed by 6 bases and V by 3 bases; bases with no gene match: 10. There are 18 residues in the CDR3. Per the germline V gene, CDR1 is SGDLS and CDR2 is YYNGEE. DNA for the CDR3: TGTGCCAGCAGCGCCGGGACTAGCGGGGGCCGGGGGCCCGGGGAGCTGTTTTTT. Translated, it gives CASSAGTSGGRGPGELFF.

The V and J genes are TRBV7-3 and TRBJ2-2; possible D gene TRBD1, 6 bases. This CDR3 spans 18 amino acids. Looked up from germline, CDR1 is SGHTA and CDR2 is FQGTGA. With 5 bases removed from V and 2 bases from J, the gap between germline ends came to 21 bases. CDR3 in amino acids: CASSPLLTGIGNTGELFF. CDR3 DNA: TGTGCCAGCAGCCCCCTCTTAACAGGGATTGGAAACACCGGGGAGCTGTTTTTT.

The chain links TRBV19 to TRBJ1-2; 7 nucleotides align to TRBD1. The CDR3 extends over 12 amino acids. V lost 3 bases to trimming and J lost 6 bases; unmatched junction nucleotides: 1. CDR1 and CDR2 (germline): LNHDA, SQIVND (reference sequence). The CDR3 DNA reads as TGTGCCAGTAGTATCGACAGGGATGGCTACACCTTC. Its translation is CASSIDRDGYTF.

The chain links TRBV11-2 to TRBJ2-7; 9 bases fit TRBD2. Germline V lookup: CDR1 SGHAT, CDR2 FQNNGV. Unmatched junction bases numbered 5, after V lost 5 bases and J lost 3 bases. The CDR3 runs to 14 residues. The CDR3, as DNA: TGTGCCAGCAGCCACGCGGGGGGGTACTACGAGCAGTACTTC. It is translated as CASSHAGGYYEQYF.

The V call is TRBV19, the J call TRBJ1-6; possibly TRBD1 for D (5 bases). This CDR3 has 16 residues. The germline CDR1 and CDR2 sequences are LNHDA and SQIVND (reference sequence). Trimming removed 2 bases at V and 3 bases at J, with 11 bases between. In DNA form, the CDR3 reads TGTGCCAGTAGTATATGGGATACAGGCTATAATTCACCCCTCCACTTT. This translates into CASSIWDTGYNSPLHF.

The rearrangement joins TRBV5-1 to TRBJ2-1; 10 nucleotides match TRBD2. This CDR3 region has 15 residues. Losses at the gene ends were 0 bases for V and 4 bases for J; bases not matched to a gene: 1. Germline V CDR1 and CDR2: SGHRS, YFSETQ. In DNA, the CDR3 is TGCGCCAGCAGCTTGGCTAGCGGGAGATACAATGAGCAGTTCTTC. Translating it yields CASSLASGRYNEQFF.

The V call is TRBV2, the J call TRBJ1-6; 9 positions match TRBD1. With 5 bases clipped from V and 8 bases from J, the junction kept 10 bases outside the gene matches. Germline V gene lookup returns CDR1 SNHLY and CDR2 FYNNEI. CDR3 length: 16 amino acids. The CDR3 DNA reads as TGTGCCAGCAGTTCAAAGAGGGGGACAGGGTATTCACCCCTCCACTTT. Amino acids: CASSSKRGTGYSPLHF.

This clone was picked up one time. CDR3: CSVRTGGLTGELFF. As DNA, the CDR3 is TGCAGCGTTCGGACAGGGGGCCTAACCGGGGAGCTGTTTTTT. The rearrangement joins TRBV29-1 to TRBJ2-2, with TRBD1 identical over 11 bases. The trim removed 5 bases at V and 5 bases at J, leaving 4 bases unmatched. The CDR3 consists of 14 residues. The germline V gene has CDR1 SQVTM and CDR2 ANQGSEA.

The CDR3 sequence is CAISKDNYNEQFF. DNA for the CDR3: TGTGCCATCAGCAAGGACAACTACAATGAGCAGTTCTTC. V usage is TRBV10-3 and J usage is TRBJ2-1; tentatively, D is TRBD1 (5 bases). Trimming cost V 6 bases and J 3 bases, with 9 bases left between them. Germline values: CDR1 ENHRY, CDR2 SYGVKD. This CDR3 spans 13 amino acids.

The gene calls are TRBV14 and TRBJ2-6; TRBD1 agrees at 7 bases. This CDR3 comprises 16 residues. From germline, CDR1 is SGHDN and CDR2 FVKESK. The trim removed 4 bases at V and 2 bases at J, leaving 5 bases unmatched. The CDR3 sequence is CASSPGQLAGANVLTF. DNA of the CDR3: TGTGCCAGCAGCCCGGGACAGCTCGCTGGGGCCAACGTCCTGACTTTC.

This clone was detected only once. The DNA for the CDR3 is TGTGCCAGCAGCTTAGCTTCGGCTAGCGGGAGATTGGACATTCAGTACTTC. Amino acid sequence: CASSLASASGRLDIQYF. This chain links TRBV7-8 with TRBJ2-4, with 10 bases matching TRBD2. Per the germline V gene, CDR1 is SGHVS and CDR2 is FQNEAQ. The CDR3 consists of 17 residues. The V gene end was trimmed by 0 bases and the J gene end by 8 bases; junction bases not matched to a gene: 10.

The V call is TRBV4-2, the J call TRBJ2-3; 8 bases map to TRBD2. This CDR3 is built from 19 residues. V lost 0 bases to trimming and J lost 1 base; unmatched junction nucleotides: 12. Germline assignment: CDR1 LGHNA and CDR2 YNFKEQ. The CDR3 loop is CASSQDLGLVSAGTDTQYF. The CDR3 DNA follows: TGTGCCAGCAGCCAAGATTTGGGACTAGTTTCGGCGGGCACAGATACGCAGTATTTT.

The J gene is TRBJ2-7, the V gene TRBV28; a possible D gene is TRBD2 (6 bases). The V gene lost 4 bases and the J gene lost 2 bases, with 21 bases spanning the gap. This CDR3 spans 17 amino acids. CDR1 is MDHEN and CDR2 is SYDVKM in the germline V gene. DNA for the CDR3: TGTGCCAGCAGTTACTCCGGGACTCCTACCACCGCCTACGAGCAGTACTTC. Translated, it gives CASSYSGTPTTAYEQYF.

This sequence joins TRBV20-1 and TRBJ2-7; D gene uncertain. The V gene's germline CDR1 is DFQATT and CDR2 SNEGSKA (reference sequence). V lost 3 bases, J lost 6 bases, and 9 bases lay in between. This CDR3 is 11 amino acids long. The CDR3 protein is CSASLLVEQYF. Here the CDR3 DNA reads TGCAGTGCTAGCCTCCTCGTCGAGCAGTACTTC.

This clone was counted once. The CDR3 loop reads CASSHLAGGSPGELFF. The CDR3 DNA reads TGTGCCAGCAGCCACCTAGCGGGGGGGAGTCCCGGGGAGCTGTTTTTT. The V call is TRBV3-1 (or the pseudogene TRBV3-2), the J call TRBJ2-2; 12 bases agree with TRBD2. Trimming cost V 3 bases and J 6 bases; bases outside gene matches: 5. Germline V CDR1 and CDR2: LGHDT, YNNKEL (reference sequence). CDR3 size: 16 residues.

The chain recombines TRBV21-1 with TRBJ1-5; TRBD1 is taken as the D call from the table, unchecked against the DNA. TRBV21-1 is listed as a pseudogene. There are 16 residues in the CDR3. The CDR3 coding sequence is TGTGCCAGCAGCAAAGAGGTCCAGGGTGGGAATCAGCCCCAGCATTTT. This translates into CASSKEVQGGNQPQHF.

V is TRBV2 and J is TRBJ1-4, with a tentative D call TRBD1 (5 bases). The CDR3 contains 14 residues. V shed 8 bases and J shed 10 bases, with 20 bases lying between them. The V gene's germline CDR1 is SNHLY and CDR2 FYNNEI. The DNA for the CDR3 is TGTGCCAGCCTTAGTCTCAGGGCTGATCGAAAACTGTTTTTT. Translated, it gives CASLSLRADRKLFF. Combining the CDR3 with reference TRBV2 and TRBJ1-4 gives the whole variable domain EPEVTQTPSHQVTQMGQEVILRCVPISNHLYFYWYRQILGQKVEFLVSFYNNEISEKSEIFDDQFSVERPDGSNFTLKIRSTKLEDSAMYFCASLSLRADRKLFFGSGTQLSVL.

This clone was detected only a few times. The V and J genes are TRBV10-1 and TRBJ2-3; D is possibly TRBD1 (5 bases). Germline CDR1 reads WNHNN; CDR2 reads SYGVQD (reference sequence). The CDR3 runs 12 residues. V was shortened by 3 bases and J by 9 bases, with 10 bases between the two germline ends. For the CDR3, the DNA is TGCGCCAGCAGTGAACTACCAGGGACGCAGTATTTT. It codes for CASSELPGTQYF.

The chain joins TRBV6-5 to TRBJ2-1; perhaps TRBD2 as D (6 bases). The CDR3 totals 14 residues. V gave up 6 bases and J gave up 7 bases, with 16 bases separating them. From germline, CDR1 is MNHEY and CDR2 SVGAGI. The CDR3 coding sequence is TGTGCCAGCAGACGACCTAGCGTTAGTAATGAGCAGTTCTTC. Residues: CASRRPSVSNEQFF.